This entry concerns a single T cell receptor beta chain. The same CDR3 can be traced to other DNA sequences in this sample. The CDR3 loop spans 13 amino acids. Trimming stripped 0 bases from V and 8 bases from J, with 8 bases between. Germline-derived CDR1 and CDR2 are SGHRS and YFSETQ. This sample stems from a study of blood T cell repertoires in COVID-19. Sequenced by immunoSEQ multiplex PCR; TCRdb stores in-frame clones only, minus some. This table has under 200,000 clones, roughly 71% appearing once. The genes are TRBV5-1 and TRBJ1-4, with D perhaps matching TRBD1 (6 bases). Sequencing was performed on peripheral blood. This TCR derives from an elderly woman with acute or convalescent COVID-19. CDR3 sequence: CASSLEGVEKLFF. The DNA of the CDR3 is TGCGCCAGCAGCTTGGAGGGGGTCGAAAAACTGTTTTTT.